This T cell receptor beta chain was observed in a study of post-analysis software for immune sequencing data (dated by TCRdb to the mid-2010s). General notes on the study: Relapsing-remitting, secondary progressive and progressive-relapsing multiple sclerosis were recorded as disease courses, and subtype annotation was lacking for some patients. A subset of samples was prepared in parallel using single-end sample barcoding, then pooled and co-amplified after Illumina adapter ligation. The multiple sclerosis patient repertoires were compared with 11 previously published healthy control repertoires from donors aged roughly 6 to 25 years.

TCR beta repertoires were profiled from peripheral blood of roughly 13 young patients with multiple sclerosis to demonstrate the VDJtools post-analysis software. Multiple sclerosis patients were children and adolescents aged about 6 to 16 years. Reading from cysteine to phenylalanine, the CDR3 counts 14 amino acids. Just CDR3 DNA is preserved here, 42 bases in frame from base 1. Trimming removed 5 bases from V and 5 bases from J, leaving 10 bases between the germline ends. The germline V gene yields MGHDK for CDR1 and SYGVNS for CDR2. The paper as a whole reports these results and caveats: When samples were clustered directly using the F measure, samples prepared in the same batch co-clustered strongly, which prompted a batch-effect correction. Four to six TRBV segments, including TRBV5-6, TRBV5-1 and TRBV20-1, were significantly more frequent in patients than controls. The multiple sclerosis patient group was slightly younger than the control group. Compared with controls, multiple sclerosis patients had significantly lower normalized Chao1 diversity, a finding suggesting substantial peripheral T-cell clonal expansion.

The receptor library was made with PCR. The instrument given in TCRdb is Illumina HiSeq 2500. To reduce PCR and sequencing biases, unique molecular identifiers were built into the TCR beta cDNA libraries. Every 1 to 10 million input T cells yielded approximately 500,000 cDNA molecules, meaning each molecule approximated one T cell. The same protocol used for the earlier healthy control dataset was applied to prepare and sequence the patient libraries. Samples belonging to the same batch were prepared together, multiplexed and sequenced on a shared HiSeq lane. The original pipeline was this. Raw barcoded reads were processed with MIGEC, discarding single-read molecular identifier groups before consensus assembly and CDR3 extraction. Clonotype tables were post-analysed with VDJtools, normalizing diversity by down-sampling all datasets to the smallest sample size. To correct batch-related cross-sample contamination, repertoire overlap clustering matched CDR3 amino acid sequences but not nucleotide sequences. Through fastp at Q25 and MiXCR, TCRdb rebuilt clones from the public reads, retaining in-frame beta chains. Merged by CDR3 protein, the rows form single entries marked with the most common genes and DNA. TCRdb's processing, not the authors' own work, is the source of the V and J calls. For this sample there are around 700,000 distinct CDR3 sequences; around 64% appear just once. The ten largest account for approximately 10% of the sample.

Remarks on this clonotype: Its antigen has not been determined. No base qualities exist here, and no much larger clone lies one base off it.

The chain uses TRBV25-1 and TRBJ1-6, with the D gene too uncertain to name. The sequenced sample consisted of blood. The TCR was taken from a girl aged 2 to 9 with multiple sclerosis. The CDR3 reads as follows: CASSHRRDNSPLHF. Read as DNA, the sequence is TGTGCCAGCAGTCACCGTAGAGATAATTCACCCCTCCACTTT.